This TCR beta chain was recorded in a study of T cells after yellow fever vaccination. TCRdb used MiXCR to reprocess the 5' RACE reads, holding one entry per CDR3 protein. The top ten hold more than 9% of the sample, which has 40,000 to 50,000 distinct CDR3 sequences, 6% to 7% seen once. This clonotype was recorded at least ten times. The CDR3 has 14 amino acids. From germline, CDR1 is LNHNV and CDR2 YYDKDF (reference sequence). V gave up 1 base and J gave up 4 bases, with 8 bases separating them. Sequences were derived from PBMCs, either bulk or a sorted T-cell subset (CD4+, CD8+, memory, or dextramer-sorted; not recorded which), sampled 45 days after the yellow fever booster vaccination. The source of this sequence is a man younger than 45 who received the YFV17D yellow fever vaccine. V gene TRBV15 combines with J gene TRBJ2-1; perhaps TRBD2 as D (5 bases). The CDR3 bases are TGTGCCACCAGCAGAGCGCGGGCTTACAATGAGCAGTTCTTC. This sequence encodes CATSRARAYNEQFF. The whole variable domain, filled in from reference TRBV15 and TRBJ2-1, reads DAMVIQNPRYQVTQFGKPVTLSCSQTLNHNVMYWYQQKSSQAPKLLFHYYDKDFNNEADTPDNFQSRRPNTSFCFLDIRSPGLGDTAMYLCATSRARAYNEQFFGPGTRLTVL.